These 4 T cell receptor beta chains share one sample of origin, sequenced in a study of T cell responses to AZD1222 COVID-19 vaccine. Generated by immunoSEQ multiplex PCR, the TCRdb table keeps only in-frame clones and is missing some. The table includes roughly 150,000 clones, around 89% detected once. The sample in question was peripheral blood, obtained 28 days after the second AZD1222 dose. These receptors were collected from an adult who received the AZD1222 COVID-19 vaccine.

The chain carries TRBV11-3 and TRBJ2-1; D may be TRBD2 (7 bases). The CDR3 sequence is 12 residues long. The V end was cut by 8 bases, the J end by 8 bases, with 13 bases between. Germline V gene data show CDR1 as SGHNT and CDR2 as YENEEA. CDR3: CASGGGSHEQFF. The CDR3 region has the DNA TGTGCCAGCGGGGGGGGCTCCCATGAGCAGTTCTTC.

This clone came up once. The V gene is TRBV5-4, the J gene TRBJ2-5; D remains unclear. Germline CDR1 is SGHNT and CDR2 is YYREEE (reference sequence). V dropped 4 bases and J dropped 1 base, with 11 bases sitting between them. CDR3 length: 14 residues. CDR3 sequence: CASSPSSLQETQYF. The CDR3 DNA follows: TGTGCCAGCAGCCCCAGTAGTCTCCAAGAGACCCAGTACTTC.

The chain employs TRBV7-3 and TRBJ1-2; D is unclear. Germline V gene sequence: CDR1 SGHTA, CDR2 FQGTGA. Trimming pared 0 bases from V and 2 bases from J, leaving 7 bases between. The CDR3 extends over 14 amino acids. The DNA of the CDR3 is TGTGCCAGCAGCTTAACCGGTGACAACTATGGCTACACCTTC. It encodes CASSLTGDNYGYTF. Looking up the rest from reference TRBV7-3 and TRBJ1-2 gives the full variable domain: GAGVSQTPSNKVTEKGKYVELRCDPISGHTALYWYRQSLGQGPEFLIYFQGTGAADDSGLPNDRFFAVRPEGSVSTLKIQRTERGDSAVYLCASSLTGDNYGYTFGSGTRLTVV.

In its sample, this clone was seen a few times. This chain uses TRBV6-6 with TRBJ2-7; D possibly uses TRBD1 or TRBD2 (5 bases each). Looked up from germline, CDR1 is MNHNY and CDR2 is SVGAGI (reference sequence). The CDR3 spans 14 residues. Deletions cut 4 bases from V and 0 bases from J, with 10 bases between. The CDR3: CASSSYGGSYEQYF. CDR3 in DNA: TGTGCCAGCAGTTCCTATGGGGGCTCCTACGAGCAGTACTTC.